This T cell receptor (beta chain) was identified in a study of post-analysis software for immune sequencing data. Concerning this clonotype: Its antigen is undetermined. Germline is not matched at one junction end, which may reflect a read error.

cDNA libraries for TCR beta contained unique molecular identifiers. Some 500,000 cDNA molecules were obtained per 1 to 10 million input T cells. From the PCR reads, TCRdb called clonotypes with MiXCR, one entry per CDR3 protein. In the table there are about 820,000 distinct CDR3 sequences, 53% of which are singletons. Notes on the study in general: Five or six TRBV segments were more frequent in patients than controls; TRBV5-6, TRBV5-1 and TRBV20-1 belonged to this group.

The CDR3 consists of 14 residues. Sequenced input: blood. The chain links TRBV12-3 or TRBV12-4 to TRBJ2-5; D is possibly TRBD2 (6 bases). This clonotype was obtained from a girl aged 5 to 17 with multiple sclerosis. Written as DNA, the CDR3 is TGTACCAGCAGCTACGGGCGGGACTGGGAGACCCAGTACTTC. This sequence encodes CTSSYGRDWETQYF.